The rows below give T cell receptor beta chains drawn from one sample of a study of blood T cell repertoires in COVID-19. The method was immunoSEQ multiplex PCR; TCRdb's version includes in-frame clones alone and lacks a portion of them. This repertoire shows about 76,000 clones, roughly 80% found once; its top ten account for 15% to 20%. Sequencing was done on a sample of peripheral blood. All receptors come from a woman aged 55 to 70 with acute or convalescent COVID-19. Both conserved end residues are part of each CDR3. Each record gives: clone size, V gene, D gene, J gene, CDR3 DNA, CDR3 protein. A D gene is named only where the DNA matches it firmly. Part of the rows lack a size; the others show once, few, many or a class for expanded clones.

clone size: -; V gene: TRBV7-3; D gene: TRBD2; J gene: TRBJ2-5; CDR3 DNA: TGTGCCAGCAGCTTAGGACTAGCGGGGCACCAAGAGACCCAGTACTTC; CDR3 protein: CASSLGLAGHQETQYF
clone size: -; V gene: TRBV6-2/TRBV6-3; D gene: -; J gene: TRBJ1-1; CDR3 DNA: TGTGCCAGCAGTGGCAGAGGGTTTGAAGCTTTCTTT; CDR3 protein: CASSGRGFEAFF
clone size: few; V gene: TRBV7-2; D gene: -; J gene: TRBJ1-3; CDR3 DNA: TGTGCCAGCAGCTTCAACAGGGAAAGTACCATATATTTT; CDR3 protein: CASSFNRESTIYF
clone size: -; V gene: TRBV5-1; D gene: TRBD1; J gene: TRBJ1-3; CDR3 DNA: TGCGCCAGCAGCAAGGGACAGGAGAGCTCTGGAAACACCATATATTTT; CDR3 protein: CASSKGQESSGNTIYF
clone size: few; V gene: TRBV6-2/TRBV6-3; D gene: -; J gene: TRBJ1-6; CDR3 DNA: TGTGCCAGCAGCACCGGAGTCTACTCGCCCCTCCACTTT; CDR3 protein: CASSTGVYSPLHF
clone size: once; V gene: TRBV5-4; D gene: -; J gene: TRBJ1-1; CDR3 DNA: TGTGCCAGCAGCTTGGGCGCAGGGGCCGGGACTGAAGCTTTCTTT; CDR3 protein: CASSLGAGAGTEAFF
clone size: -; V gene: TRBV18; D gene: -; J gene: TRBJ1-1; CDR3 DNA: TGTGCCAGCTCACCACCCCAGGGACAGAACACTGAAGCTTTCTTT; CDR3 protein: CASSPPQGQNTEAFF
clone size: -; V gene: TRBV7-3; D gene: TRBD2; J gene: TRBJ2-5; CDR3 DNA: TGTGCCAGCAGCTCTCGACTAGCGTGGAAGACCCAGTACTTC; CDR3 protein: CASSSRLAWKTQYF
clone size: few; V gene: TRBV28; D gene: TRBD1; J gene: TRBJ2-6; CDR3 DNA: TGTGCCAGCAGTGAGGGGGCCGGGGCCAACGTCCTGACTTTC; CDR3 protein: CASSEGAGANVLTF
clone size: -; V gene: TRBV7-8; D gene: TRBD1; J gene: TRBJ2-5; CDR3 DNA: TGTGCCAGCAGCTACCGGGACAGACAAGAGACCCAGTACTTC; CDR3 protein: CASSYRDRQETQYF
clone size: -; V gene: TRBV7-3; D gene: TRBD1; J gene: TRBJ2-5; CDR3 DNA: TGTGCCAGCAGCCCTGGGGGGACAGGACAAGAGACCCAGTACTTC; CDR3 protein: CASSPGGTGQETQYF
clone size: -; V gene: TRBV7-3; D gene: TRBD2; J gene: TRBJ2-2; CDR3 DNA: TGTGCCAGCAGCTTAACAGCTAGCGGGGGCCGCAACACCGGGGAGCTGTTTTTT; CDR3 protein: CASSLTASGGRNTGELFF
clone size: -; V gene: TRBV30; D gene: -; J gene: TRBJ1-5; CDR3 DNA: TGTGCCTGGAGTGTTGGGAGAAATCAGCCCCAGCATTTT; CDR3 protein: CAWSVGRNQPQHF
clone size: -; V gene: TRBV7-2; D gene: -; J gene: TRBJ1-2; CDR3 DNA: TGTGCCAGCAGCTTAGTAGGACAGAACAACTATGGCTACACCTTC; CDR3 protein: CASSLVGQNNYGYTF